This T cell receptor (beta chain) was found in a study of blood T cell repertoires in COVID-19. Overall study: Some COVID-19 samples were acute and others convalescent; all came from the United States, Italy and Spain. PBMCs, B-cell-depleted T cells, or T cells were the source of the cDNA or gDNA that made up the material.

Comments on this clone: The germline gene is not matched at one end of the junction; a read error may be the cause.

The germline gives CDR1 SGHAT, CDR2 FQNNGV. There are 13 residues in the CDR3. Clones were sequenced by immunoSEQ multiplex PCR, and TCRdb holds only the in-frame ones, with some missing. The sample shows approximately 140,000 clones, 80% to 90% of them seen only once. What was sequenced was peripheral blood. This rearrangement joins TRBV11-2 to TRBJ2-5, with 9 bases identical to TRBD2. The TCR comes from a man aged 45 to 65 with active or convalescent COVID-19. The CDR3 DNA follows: TGTGCCAGCAGCCCTAGGACTAGCGTACGTCCGGACTTC. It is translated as CASSPRTSVRPDF.